This T cell receptor beta chain stems from a study of blood T cell repertoires in COVID-19. Study as a whole: T cells, B-cell-depleted T cells, or PBMCs provided the cDNA or gDNA that served as material.

In the original processing: Amplification from reference gene primers served as the basis for estimated nucleated cell counts. Sequencing was performed with immunoSEQ multiplex PCR; in TCRdb, only in-frame clones are kept and a portion is missing. V and J calls and clone size follow that table, whereas D and trimming were derived from the DNA. Among about 120,000 clones listed, approximately 82% were seen once. Germline lookup yields CDR1 SGHRS and CDR2 YFSETQ. J was trimmed by 0 bases and V by 4 bases; bases with no gene match: 6. This CDR3 comprises 15 residues. This sequence was found in a man between 60 and 70 years old with acute or convalescent COVID-19. V and J are TRBV5-1 and TRBJ1-1; TRBD1 matches 7 bases. The specimen sequenced was peripheral blood. DNA of the CDR3: TGCGCCAGCAGCGGGGGGACAGTAATGAACACTGAAGCTTTCTTT. Protein product: CASSGGTVMNTEAFF. The full variable domain, its missing parts supplied by reference TRBV5-1 and TRBJ1-1, is KAGVTQTPRYLIKTRGQQVTLSCSPISGHRSVSWYQQTPGQGLQFLFEYFSETQRNKGNFPGRFSGRQFSNSRSEMNVSTLELGDSALYLCASSGGTVMNTEAFFGQGTRLTVV.